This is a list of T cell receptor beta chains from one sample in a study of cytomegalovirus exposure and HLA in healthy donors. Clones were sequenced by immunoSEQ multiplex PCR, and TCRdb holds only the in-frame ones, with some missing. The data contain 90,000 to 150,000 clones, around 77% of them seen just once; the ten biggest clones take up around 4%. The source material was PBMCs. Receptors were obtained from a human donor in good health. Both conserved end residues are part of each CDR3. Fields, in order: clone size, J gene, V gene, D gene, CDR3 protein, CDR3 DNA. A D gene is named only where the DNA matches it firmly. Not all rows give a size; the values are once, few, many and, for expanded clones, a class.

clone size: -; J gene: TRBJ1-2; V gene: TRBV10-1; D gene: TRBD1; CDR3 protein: CASSGTGQATF; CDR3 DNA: TGCGCCAGCAGTGGGACAGGGCAGGCGACCTTC
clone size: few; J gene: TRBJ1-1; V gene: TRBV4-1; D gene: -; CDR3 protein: CASSQDVWVGSTEAFF; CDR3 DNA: TGCGCCAGCAGCCAAGATGTATGGGTGGGGAGCACTGAAGCTTTCTTT
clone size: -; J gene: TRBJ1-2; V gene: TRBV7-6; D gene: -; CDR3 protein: CASSFESGVGYTF; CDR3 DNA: TGTGCCAGCAGCTTCGAATCGGGGGTCGGCTACACCTTC
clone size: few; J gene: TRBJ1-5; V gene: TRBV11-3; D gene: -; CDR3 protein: CASSETGHSNQPQHF; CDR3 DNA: TGTGCCAGCAGCGAAACAGGGCATAGCAATCAGCCCCAGCATTTT
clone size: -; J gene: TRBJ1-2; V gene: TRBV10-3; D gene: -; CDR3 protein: CAISDRGSQNYGYTF; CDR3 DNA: TGTGCCATCAGTGATAGGGGGAGTCAAAACTATGGCTACACCTTC
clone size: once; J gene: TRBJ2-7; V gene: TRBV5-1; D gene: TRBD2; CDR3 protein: CASSLSGSPEQYF; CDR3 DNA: TGCGCCAGCAGCTTGAGCGGGAGTCCCGAGCAGTACTTC
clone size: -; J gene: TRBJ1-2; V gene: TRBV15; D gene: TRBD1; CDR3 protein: CATSVTGVYGYTF; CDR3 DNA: TGTGCCACCAGCGTAACAGGGGTATATGGCTACACCTTC
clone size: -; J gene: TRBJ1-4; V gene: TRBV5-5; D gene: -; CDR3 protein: CASSSRTKGEKLFF; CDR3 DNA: TGTGCCAGCAGCTCCAGGACTAAAGGTGAAAAACTGTTTTTT
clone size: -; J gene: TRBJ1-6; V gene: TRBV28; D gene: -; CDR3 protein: CAGRPGSGNSPLHF; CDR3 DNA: TGTGCCGGCCGGCCGGGTTCGGGTAATTCACCCCTCCACTTT
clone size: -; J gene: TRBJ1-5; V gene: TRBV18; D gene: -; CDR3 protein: CASSLYQRNNQPQHF; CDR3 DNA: TGTGCCAGCTCACTTTATCAGCGGAACAATCAGCCCCAGCATTTT
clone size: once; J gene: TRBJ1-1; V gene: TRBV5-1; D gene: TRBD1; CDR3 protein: CASSSGQSSMNTEAFF; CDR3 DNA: TGCGCCAGCAGCTCGGGACAGAGCTCGATGAACACTGAAGCTTTCTTT
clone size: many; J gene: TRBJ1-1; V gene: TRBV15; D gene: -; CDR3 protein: CATSANQGLNTEAFF; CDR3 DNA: TGTGCCACCAGCGCCAATCAGGGGCTTAACACTGAAGCTTTCTTT
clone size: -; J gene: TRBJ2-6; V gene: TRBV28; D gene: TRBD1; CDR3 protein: CASSSADRAANVLTF; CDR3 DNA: TGTGCCAGCAGTTCCGCTGACAGGGCAGCCAACGTCCTGACTTTC
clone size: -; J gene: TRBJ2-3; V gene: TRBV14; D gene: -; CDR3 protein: CASSQDSLVPDTQYF; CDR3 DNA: TGTGCCAGCAGCCAAGATTCCCTAGTTCCTGATACGCAGTATTTT
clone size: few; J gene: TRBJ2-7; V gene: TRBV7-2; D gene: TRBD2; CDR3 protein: CASSPGGPGSYEQYF; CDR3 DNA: TGTGCCAGCAGCCCGGGGGGGCCGGGCTCCTACGAGCAGTACTTC
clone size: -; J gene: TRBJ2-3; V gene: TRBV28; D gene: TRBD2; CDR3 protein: CASSFGRLAGGPRADTQYF; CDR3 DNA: TGTGCCAGCAGTTTTGGACGACTAGCGGGAGGGCCTAGGGCAGATACGCAGTATTTT
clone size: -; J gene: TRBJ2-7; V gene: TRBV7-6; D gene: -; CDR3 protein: CASSLAGGRQGYEQYF; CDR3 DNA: TGTGCCAGCAGCTTAGCTGGGGGGAGACAGGGCTACGAGCAGTACTTC
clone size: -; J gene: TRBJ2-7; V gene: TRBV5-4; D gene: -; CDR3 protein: CASSFRGGVIYEQYF; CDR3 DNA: TGTGCCAGCAGCTTCCGGGGTGGAGTTATCTACGAGCAGTACTTC
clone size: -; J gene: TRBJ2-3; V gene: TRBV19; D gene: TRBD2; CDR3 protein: CASMEGGRIDTQYF; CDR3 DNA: TGTGCCAGTATGGAGGGCGGGAGGATAGATACGCAGTATTTT
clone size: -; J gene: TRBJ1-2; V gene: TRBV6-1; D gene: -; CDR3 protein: CASLSTGQPNYGYTF; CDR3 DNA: TGTGCCAGCCTCTCGACGGGACAACCAAACTATGGCTACACCTTC
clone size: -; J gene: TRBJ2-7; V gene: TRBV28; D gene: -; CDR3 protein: CASGPAGPYEQYF; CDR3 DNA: TGTGCCAGCGGCCCCGCGGGTCCGTACGAGCAGTACTTC
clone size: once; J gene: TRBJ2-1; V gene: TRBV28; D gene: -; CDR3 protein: CASSPPGDSSYNEQFF; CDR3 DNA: TGTGCCAGCAGCCCTCCAGGGGATAGCTCCTACAATGAGCAGTTCTTC